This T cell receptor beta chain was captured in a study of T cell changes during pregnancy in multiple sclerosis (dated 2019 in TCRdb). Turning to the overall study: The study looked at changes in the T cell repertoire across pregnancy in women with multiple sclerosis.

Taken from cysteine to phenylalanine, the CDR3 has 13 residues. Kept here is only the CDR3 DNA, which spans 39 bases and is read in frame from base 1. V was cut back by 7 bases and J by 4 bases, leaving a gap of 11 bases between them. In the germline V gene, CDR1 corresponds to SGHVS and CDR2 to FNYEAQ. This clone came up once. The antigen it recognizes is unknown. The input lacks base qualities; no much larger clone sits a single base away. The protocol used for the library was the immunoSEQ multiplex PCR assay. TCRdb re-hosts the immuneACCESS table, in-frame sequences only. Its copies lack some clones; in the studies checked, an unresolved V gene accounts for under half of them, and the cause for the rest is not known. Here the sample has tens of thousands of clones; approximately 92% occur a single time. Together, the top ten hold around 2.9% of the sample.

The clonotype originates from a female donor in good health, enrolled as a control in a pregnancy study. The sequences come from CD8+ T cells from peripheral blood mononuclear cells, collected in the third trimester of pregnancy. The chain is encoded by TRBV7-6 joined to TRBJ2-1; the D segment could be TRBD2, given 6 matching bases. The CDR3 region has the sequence CASNSGGYNEQFF. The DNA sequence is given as TGTGCCAGCAACTCCGGGGGTTACAATGAGCAGTTCTTC.